Given below is one T cell receptor (beta chain) in context. Its antigen remains undetermined. Base qualities are missing; no much larger clone stands one base away. The junction carries 17 bases between V and J, which are trimmed by 6 bases and 2 bases respectively. The germline V gene encodes CDR1 MNHEY and CDR2 SVGEGT. Inclusive of the bounding cysteine and phenylalanine, the CDR3 is 16 residues long. Only CDR3 DNA remains: 48 bases, in frame from the first base. This sample is part of a study of blood T cell repertoires in COVID-19 (dated by TCRdb to 2019 to 2021). Looking at the study overall: Collaborator samples came from the United States, Italy and Spain and covered acute and convalescent phases of COVID-19. Deeply sampled blood TCRbeta repertoires from subjects exposed to, actively infected with, or recovered from COVID-19 were included in the dataset. The samples were drawn from the first 160 participants of the ongoing ImmuneRACE study and from 1,200 or so subjects provided by 6 global collaborators. Sample metadata almost always included a de-identified subject ID, COVID-19 status, age in years and sex. The prospective study material was composed of cDNA or gDNA derived from T cells, B-cell-depleted T cells, or PBMCs. Where HLA class I and class II types were available, the types were taken from metadata supplied by the sample provider, not from assay-based typing. The repertoires were released in a freely available public database meant as a resource for research on the immune response to SARS-CoV-2. The full study reports these points: Clinical and demographic metadata were provided uncurated, with the amount varying by source and participant.

Each collaborating institution followed its own protocols to collect whole blood in K2EDTA tubes. Collaborator samples were shipped for TCRbeta analysis as frozen whole blood, isolated PBMCs, or DNA extracted from either sample type. The immunoSEQ Assay, a bias-controlled multiplex PCR, was used to amplify TCRbeta CDR3 regions from genomic DNA. For the original study's pipeline: Nucleated cell counts per sample were estimated from amplification of reference gene primers within the assay. To quantify the absolute abundance of each unique TCRbeta CDR3 rearrangement, sequence reads were collapsed and filtered. For each sample, productive Simpson clonality was calculated by taking the square root of Simpson's diversity index across productive rearrangements. The immuneACCESS repertoire file appears here via TCRdb, limited to in-frame rearrangements. These files lack a portion of the clones; in checked studies, under half of the deficit traces to unresolved V genes, and the cause of the others is not known. V and J calls and clone size come straight from that table; D and trimming were deduced from the DNA. The sample includes some 110,000 clones, with about 82% observed a single time. The ten largest clones capture roughly 5.4% of the sample.

The TCR originated in a human donor in a cohort sampled during active COVID-19. This chain joins TRBV6-2 or TRBV6-3 to TRBJ2-1; the D region possibly corresponds to TRBD2 (6 bases align). The sample consisted of peripheral blood. The CDR3 region reads CASSGVAAQAYNEQFF. The DNA sequence is as follows: TGTGCCAGCAGCGGGGTAGCGGCACAGGCCTACAATGAGCAGTTCTTC.